This entry features one T cell receptor (beta chain) sequence. Its antigen remains unidentified. Base qualities are not recorded, but no much larger clone differs from it by a single base. TCR CDR3 regions were amplified from genomic DNA by multiplex PCR using the deep immunoSEQ assay. Extracted genomic DNA from each cell subset was spread evenly across all wells of several immunoSEQ 96-well plates, with each plate serving as a replicate. Each replicate PCR for unsorted PBMC received roughly 0.3 ug genomic DNA, equal to tens of thousands of T cell genomes. Ten immunoSEQ deep assay plates were used to sequence unsorted PBMC genomic DNA. The purified libraries were quantified using a Qubit 3.0 fluorometer, sized with a Bioanalyzer 2100, and then quantified again using the KAPA Library Quantification kit. Each immunoSEQ 96-well plate was sequenced on its own single-read 150-cycle Illumina NextSeq 550 flow cell. Regarding the original processing steps: Because only junctional sequences without quality scores were contained in the immunoSEQ output, filtering matching that applied to full-length reads could not be performed. To assign V/J genes and CDR3, sequences were annotated using PyIR, a Python wrapper for IgBLAST v1.9, with IMGT germline references. Reads were removed for weak V/J assignments (E-value above 1e-6), missing CDR3, stop codons, out-of-frame junctions, or ambiguous translated residues. V3J clonotypes were defined as sequences sharing an identical inferred V gene, J gene, and CDR3 amino acid sequence. The percentage overlap between two repertoires was calculated by dividing the number of shared unique clonotypes by the size of the smaller repertoire. Repertoire richness was assessed with RTK rarefaction, the Chao1 estimator, and Recon v2.1 estimates of unobserved clonotypes. TCRdb took over this immuneACCESS table, retaining in-frame rearrangements with V and J assigned. Such tables are incomplete; in checked studies, under half of the missing clones stem from an unresolved V gene, and the remainder is unexplained. D and trimming come from the DNA, and the V and J calls and clone size come from that table. In all, the sample holds some 530,000 clones, and about 78% of those were seen once. In total, the top ten clones hold 12% of the sample.

Healthy HIV-negative adults with no recently reported acute infections or vaccinations were included as donors. Only Caucasian adults living in Nashville, Tennessee, USA were represented among the donors. For unsorted samples, tens of millions of PBMCs were counted, and genomic DNA was extracted using the QIAamp DNA Blood Mini kit. After blood collection by leukapheresis, PBMCs were isolated using Ficoll-Histopaque density gradient centrifugation and then cryopreserved in the vapor phase of liquid nitrogen. Germline trimming amounts to 3 bases on V and 4 bases on J, with 2 as the count of junction bases outside the gene matches. The CDR1 and CDR2 encoded by the germline V gene (reference sequence) are LNHDA and SQIVND. The CDR3 goes from the cysteine to the phenylalanine over 14 residues. Just the 42-base CDR3 DNA is kept, in frame starting at base 1. This sample stems from a study of shared clonotypes between healthy human individuals (dated by TCRdb to 2020 to 2021). Some background on the complete study: The cohort comprised two women and a few men aged 18 to 49 years. To estimate repertoire size and how much clonotypes are shared between individuals, the study performed deep sequencing of blood TCR repertoires from 4 to 6 healthy adults. To increase sequencing depth and limit assay-specific biases, different laboratories used diverse techniques to prepare libraries and sequence TCR repertoires. Each donor's leukapheresis produced roughly between about 0.9 and 9.5 billion PBMCs.

The paper as a whole reports these results and caveats: Pairwise subsampling indicated that sequencing depth was expected to affect the degree of clonotype sharing among donors. The genetic and exposure-history diversity represented was limited by the small number of donors. Sampling was restricted to blood, and TCR repertoires in tissues likely differ from the TCR repertoires found in blood.

The receptor's source is a woman aged 40 to 50 in good health. Some clones in this sample may be carry-over from other donors' samples. The chain employs TRBV19 and TRBJ2-3; TRBD2 fits 9 bases in the junction. The sample taken for sequencing was PBMCs. The CDR3 region reads CASSIAGGPDTQYF. Here is the DNA: TGTGCCAGTAGTATTGCGGGAGGGCCAGATACGCAGTATTTT.